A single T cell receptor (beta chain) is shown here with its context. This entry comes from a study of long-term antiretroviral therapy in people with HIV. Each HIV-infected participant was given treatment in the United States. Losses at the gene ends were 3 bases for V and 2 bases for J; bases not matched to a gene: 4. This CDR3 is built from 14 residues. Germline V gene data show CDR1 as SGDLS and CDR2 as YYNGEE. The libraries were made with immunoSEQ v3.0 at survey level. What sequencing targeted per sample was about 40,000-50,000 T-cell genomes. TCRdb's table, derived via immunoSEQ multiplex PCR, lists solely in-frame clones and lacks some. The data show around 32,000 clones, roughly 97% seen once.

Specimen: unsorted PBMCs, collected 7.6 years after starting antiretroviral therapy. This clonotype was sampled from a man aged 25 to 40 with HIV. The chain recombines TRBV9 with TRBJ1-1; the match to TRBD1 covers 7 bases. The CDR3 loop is CASSARDRNTEAFF. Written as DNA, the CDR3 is TGTGCCAGCAGCGCCCGGGACAGAAACACTGAAGCTTTCTTT.